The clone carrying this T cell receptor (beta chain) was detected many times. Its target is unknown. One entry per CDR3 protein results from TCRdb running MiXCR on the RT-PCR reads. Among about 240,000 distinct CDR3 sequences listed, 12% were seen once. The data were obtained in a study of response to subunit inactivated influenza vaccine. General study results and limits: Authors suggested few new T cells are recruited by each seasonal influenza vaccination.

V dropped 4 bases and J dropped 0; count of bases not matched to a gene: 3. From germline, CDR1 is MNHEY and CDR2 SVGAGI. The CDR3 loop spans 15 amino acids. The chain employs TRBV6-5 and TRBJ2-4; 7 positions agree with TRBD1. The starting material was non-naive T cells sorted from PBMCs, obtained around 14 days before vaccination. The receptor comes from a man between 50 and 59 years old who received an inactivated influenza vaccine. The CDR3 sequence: CASSSWDRAKNIQYF. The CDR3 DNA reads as TGTGCCAGCAGTTCCTGGGACAGAGCCAAAAACATTCAGTACTTC.